This TCR beta chain stems from a study of blood T cell repertoires in COVID-19. TCRdb keeps only in-frame clones here, not all; method: immunoSEQ multiplex PCR. The sample consists of 180,000 or so clones, roughly 90% of them appearing once. As for this clone: Within the sample, other DNA sequences also encode this same CDR3.

The CDR3 runs 14 residues. V was clipped by 1 base and J by 4 bases, with 8 bases between them. Germline values: CDR1 SGHTA, CDR2 FQGNSA. The clonotype comes from a man aged 18 to 29 with active or convalescent COVID-19. Input material: peripheral blood. The chain is built from TRBV7-2 and TRBJ2-1, with D tentatively TRBD2 (5 bases). The CDR3 spells CASSLGGQYNEQFF. The CDR3 DNA sequence: TGTGCCAGCAGCTTAGGCGGGCAGTACAATGAGCAGTTCTTC.